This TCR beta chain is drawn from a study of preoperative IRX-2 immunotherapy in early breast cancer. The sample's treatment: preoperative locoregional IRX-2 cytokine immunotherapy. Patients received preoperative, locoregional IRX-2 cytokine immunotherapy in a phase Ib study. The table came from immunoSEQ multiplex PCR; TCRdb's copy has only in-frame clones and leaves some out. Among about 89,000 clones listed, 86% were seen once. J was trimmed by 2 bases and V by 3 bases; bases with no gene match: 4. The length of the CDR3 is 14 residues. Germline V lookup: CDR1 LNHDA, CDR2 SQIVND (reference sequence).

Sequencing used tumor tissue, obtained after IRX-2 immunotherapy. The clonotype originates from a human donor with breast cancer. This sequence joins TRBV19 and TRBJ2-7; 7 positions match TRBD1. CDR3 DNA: TGTGCCAGTAGTATCGAGACAGGGCCCTACGAGCAGTACTTC. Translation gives CASSIETGPYEQYF. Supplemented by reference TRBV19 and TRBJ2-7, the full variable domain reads DGGITQSPKYLFRKEGQNVTLSCEQNLNHDAMYWYRQDPGQGLRLIYYSQIVNDFQKGDIAEGYSVSREKKESFPLTVTSAQKNPTAFYLCASSIETGPYEQYFGPGTRLTVT.